This TCR beta chain appears in the sequencing data of a study of shared clonotypes between healthy human individuals. Study-wide background: Donors were a couple of women and a few men aged 18 to 49. Per-donor plates numbered three CD4 naive, three CD4 memory, two CD8 naive and one CD8 memory.

Authors' methods: Filtering differed because ImmunoSEQ produced junction-only sequences that carried no quality scores. Profiling relied on immunoSEQ multiplex PCR, and the TCRdb table lists in-frame clones only, not all of them. D and trimming were read from the DNA, whereas the V and J calls and clone size are those reported in that table. The sample carries over a million clones, roughly 95% recorded once. The sequence was obtained from a man aged 30 to 39 in good health. The material sequenced was naive CD4+ T cells sorted from blood. As to subset: CD45RA+ positively selected.

CDR3 sequence reads: CASRFSGVGKTQYF. The CDR3 coding sequence is TGTGCCAGCAGGTTCTCAGGGGTCGGGAAGACCCAGTACTTC. The chain is built from TRBV27 and TRBJ2-5; maybe TRBD1 (6 bases). Trimming cost V 6 bases and J 6 bases, with 17 bases left between them. The germline V gene encodes CDR1 MNHEY and CDR2 SMNVEV (reference sequence). The CDR3 extends over 14 amino acids.